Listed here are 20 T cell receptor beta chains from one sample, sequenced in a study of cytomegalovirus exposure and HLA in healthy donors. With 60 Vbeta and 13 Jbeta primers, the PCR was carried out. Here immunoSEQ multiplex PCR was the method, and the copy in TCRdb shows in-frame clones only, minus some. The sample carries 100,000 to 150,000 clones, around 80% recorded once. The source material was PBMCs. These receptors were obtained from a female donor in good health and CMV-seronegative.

The CDR3 reads CASSLAELASYEQYF. Here the CDR3 DNA reads TGTGCCAGCAGCTTAGCGGAGCTTGCGTCCTACGAGCAGTACTTC. The J gene is TRBJ2-7, the V gene TRBV7-8, with D unclear. The V gene lost 0 bases and the J gene lost 1 base, with 10 bases spanning the gap. The CDR3 is 15 amino acids. Germline assignment: CDR1 SGHVS and CDR2 FQNEAQ. Looking up the rest from reference TRBV7-8 and TRBJ2-7 gives the full variable domain: GAGVSQSPRYKVAKRGQDVALRCDPISGHVSLFWYQQALGQGPEFLTYFQNEAQLDKSGLPSDRFFAERPEGSVSTLKIQRTQQEDSAVYLCASSLAELASYEQYFGPGTRLTVT.

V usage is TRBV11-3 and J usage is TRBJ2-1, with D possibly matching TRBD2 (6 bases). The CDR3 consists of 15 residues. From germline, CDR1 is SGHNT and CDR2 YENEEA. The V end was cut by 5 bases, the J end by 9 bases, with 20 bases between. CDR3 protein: CASSLDNRRGGEQFF. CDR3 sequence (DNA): TGTGCCAGCAGCCTGGACAACCGGAGGGGAGGTGAGCAGTTCTTC.

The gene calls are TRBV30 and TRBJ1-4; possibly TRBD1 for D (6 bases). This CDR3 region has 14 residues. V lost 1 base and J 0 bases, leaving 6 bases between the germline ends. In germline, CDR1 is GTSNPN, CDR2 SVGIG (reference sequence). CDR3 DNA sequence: TGTGCCTGGAGTGAGGGGGCAACTAATGAAAAACTGTTTTTT. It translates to CAWSEGATNEKLFF.

In DNA, the CDR3 is TGTGCCAGCAGTACACCGGGACAGCGAATGGGGACGCAGTATTTT. Amino acids: CASSTPGQRMGTQYF. The chain is built from TRBV28 and TRBJ2-3; 7 nucleotides align to TRBD1. CDR1 MDHEN and CDR2 SYDVKM come from the germline V gene. V shed 5 bases and J 9 bases; nucleotides not matched to a gene: 14. The CDR3 has 15 residues.

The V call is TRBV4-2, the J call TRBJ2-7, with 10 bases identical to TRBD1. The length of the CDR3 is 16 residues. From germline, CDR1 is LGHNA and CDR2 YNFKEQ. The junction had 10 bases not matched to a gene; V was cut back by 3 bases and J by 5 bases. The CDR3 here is CASSQGTGARGDEQYF. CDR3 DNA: TGTGCCAGCAGCCAGGGGACAGGGGCAAGGGGCGACGAGCAGTACTTC.

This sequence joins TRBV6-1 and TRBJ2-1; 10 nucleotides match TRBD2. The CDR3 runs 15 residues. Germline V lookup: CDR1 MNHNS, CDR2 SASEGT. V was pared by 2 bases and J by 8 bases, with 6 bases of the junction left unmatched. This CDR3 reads CASSESPSGSDEQFF. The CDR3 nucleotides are TGTGCCAGCAGTGAAAGTCCTAGCGGGAGCGATGAGCAGTTCTTC.

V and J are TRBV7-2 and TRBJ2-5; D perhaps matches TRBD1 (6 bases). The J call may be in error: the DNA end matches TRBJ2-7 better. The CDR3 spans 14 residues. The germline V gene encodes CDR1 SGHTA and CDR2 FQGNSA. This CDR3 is CASSKNPGAGEQYF. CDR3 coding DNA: TGTGCCAGCAGCAAAAACCCAGGGGCTGGCGAGCAGTACTTC.

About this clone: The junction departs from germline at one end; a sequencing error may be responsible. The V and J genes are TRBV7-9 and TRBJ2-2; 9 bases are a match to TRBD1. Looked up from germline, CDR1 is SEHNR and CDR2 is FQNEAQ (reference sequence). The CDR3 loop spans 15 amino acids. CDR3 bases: TGTTCCAGCAGCTCCCAGGGGACAGGGTCGGGGGAGCTGTTTTTT. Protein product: CSSSSQGTGSGELFF.

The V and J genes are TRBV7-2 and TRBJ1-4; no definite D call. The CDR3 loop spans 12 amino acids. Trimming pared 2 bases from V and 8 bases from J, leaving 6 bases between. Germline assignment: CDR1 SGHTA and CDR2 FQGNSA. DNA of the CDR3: TGTGCCAGCAGCTTAAACCGGGAAAAACTGTTTTTT. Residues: CASSLNREKLFF.

The CDR3 nucleotides are TGTGCCAGCAGTTCCCTTCAAAGTCGGTGGAACACCATATATTTT. Translation gives CASSSLQSRWNTIYF. V and J are TRBV27 and TRBJ1-3; unclear D gene. The germline V and J ends were trimmed by 4 bases and 7 bases, with 17 bases remaining between them. Germline V CDR1 and CDR2: MNHEY, SMNVEV (reference sequence). CDR3 length equals 15 residues.

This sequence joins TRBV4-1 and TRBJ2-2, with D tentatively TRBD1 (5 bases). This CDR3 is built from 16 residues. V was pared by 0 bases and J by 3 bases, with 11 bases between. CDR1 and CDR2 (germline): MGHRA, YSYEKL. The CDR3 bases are TGCGCCAGCAGCCAAGAGGTCGCCAGGGACACCGGGGAGCTGTTTTTT. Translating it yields CASSQEVARDTGELFF.

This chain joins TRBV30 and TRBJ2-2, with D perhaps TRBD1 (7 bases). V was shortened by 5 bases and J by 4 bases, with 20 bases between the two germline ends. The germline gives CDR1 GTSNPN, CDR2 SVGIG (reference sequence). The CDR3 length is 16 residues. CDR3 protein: CAWALWAGGGTGELFF. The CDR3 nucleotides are TGTGCCTGGGCCCTTTGGGCAGGGGGAGGCACCGGGGAGCTGTTTTTT. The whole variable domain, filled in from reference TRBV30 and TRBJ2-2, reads SQTIHQWPATLVQPVGSPLSLECTVEGTSNPNLYWYRQAAGRGLQLLFYSVGIGQISSEVPQNLSASRPQDRQFILSSKKLLLSDSGFYLCAWALWAGGGTGELFFGEGSRLTVL.

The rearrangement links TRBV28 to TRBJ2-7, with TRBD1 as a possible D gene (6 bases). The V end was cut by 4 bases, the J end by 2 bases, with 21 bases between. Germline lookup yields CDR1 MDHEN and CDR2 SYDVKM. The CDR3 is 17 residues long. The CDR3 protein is CASSSLVGQTIPYEQYF. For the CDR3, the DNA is TGTGCCAGCAGTTCTCTCGTCGGACAGACTATTCCCTACGAGCAGTACTTC. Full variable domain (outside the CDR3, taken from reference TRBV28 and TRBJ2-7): DVKVTQSSRYLVKRTGEKVFLECVQDMDHENMFWYRQDPGLGLRLIYFSYDVKMKEKGDIPEGYSVSREKKERFSLILESASTNQTSMYLCASSSLVGQTIPYEQYFGPGTRLTVT.

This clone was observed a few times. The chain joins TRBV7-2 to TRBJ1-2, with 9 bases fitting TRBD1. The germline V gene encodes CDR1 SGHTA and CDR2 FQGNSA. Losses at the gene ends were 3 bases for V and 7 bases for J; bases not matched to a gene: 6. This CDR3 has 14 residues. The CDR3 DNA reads TGTGCCAGCAGCTTGCTAACAGGGGGCAGTGGCTACACCTTC. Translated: CASSLLTGGSGYTF.

In DNA form, the CDR3 reads TGTGCCAGCAGTTACCGGAGGAATGAGCAGTTCTTC. It encodes CASSYRRNEQFF. The chain couples TRBV6-5 to TRBJ2-1; perhaps TRBD2 as D (5 bases). The CDR3 is 12 residues long. Trimming removed 2 bases at V and 7 bases at J, with 6 bases between. Germline CDR1 and CDR2: MNHEY and SVGAGI.

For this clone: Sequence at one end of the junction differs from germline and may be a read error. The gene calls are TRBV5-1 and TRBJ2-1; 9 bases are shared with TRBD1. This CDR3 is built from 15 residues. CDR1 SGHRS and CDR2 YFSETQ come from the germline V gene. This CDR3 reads CASSLGTGSYNEQFF. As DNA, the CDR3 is TGCGCCAGCAGTTTGGGGACAGGGTCTTACAATGAGCAGTTCTTC.

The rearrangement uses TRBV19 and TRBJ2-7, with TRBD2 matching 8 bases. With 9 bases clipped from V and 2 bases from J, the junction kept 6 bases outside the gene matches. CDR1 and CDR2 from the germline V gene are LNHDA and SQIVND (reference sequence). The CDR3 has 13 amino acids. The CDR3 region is CASGRGRAYEQYF. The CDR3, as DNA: TGTGCCAGCGGGAGGGGACGGGCCTACGAGCAGTACTTC.

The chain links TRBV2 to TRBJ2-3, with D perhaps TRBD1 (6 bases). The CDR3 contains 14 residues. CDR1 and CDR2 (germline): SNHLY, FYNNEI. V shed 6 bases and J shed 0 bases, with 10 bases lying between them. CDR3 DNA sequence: TGTGCCAGCAGAGGGACAACTAGCACAGATACGCAGTATTTT. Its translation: CASRGTTSTDTQYF.

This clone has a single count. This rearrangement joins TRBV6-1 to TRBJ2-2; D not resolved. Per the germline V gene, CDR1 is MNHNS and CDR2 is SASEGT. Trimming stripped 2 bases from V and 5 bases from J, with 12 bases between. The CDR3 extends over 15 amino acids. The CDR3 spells CASSESPGRTGELFF. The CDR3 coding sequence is TGTGCCAGCAGTGAATCCCCAGGCCGTACCGGGGAGCTGTTTTTT.

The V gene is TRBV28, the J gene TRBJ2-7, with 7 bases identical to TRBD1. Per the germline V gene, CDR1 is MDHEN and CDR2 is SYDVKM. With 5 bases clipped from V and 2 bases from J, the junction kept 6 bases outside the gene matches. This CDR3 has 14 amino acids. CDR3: CASSRGQKPYEQYF. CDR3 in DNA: TGTGCCAGCAGTAGGGGACAGAAACCCTACGAGCAGTACTTC.